The present T cell receptor beta chain was sequenced within a study of TIL therapy for anti-PD-1-resistant metastatic lung cancer (dated by TCRdb to the early 2020s). Broadly, across the study: Tumors were harvested before any PD-1/PD-L1 blockade; patients then received nivolumab, and those progressing received lymphodepletion, expanded TIL infusion and IL-2. Enrolled patients had a median age of around 49 years (range 38-75) and a median tumor PD-L1 proportion score of 6%. Most of the cohort had lung adenocarcinoma, including a few EGFR-mutant tumors and two ALK-rearranged tumors, and half of the patients were either current or former smokers. Across the cohort, whole-exome sequencing showed a median non-synonymous tumor mutation burden of approximately 1.5 mutations per megabase. Clonotypes were tracked across tumor, expanded TIL product and serial blood samples by T cell receptor beta sequencing of tumor and peripheral blood.

On this clone itself: The target of this receptor is not known. No base quality information exists; no much larger clone differs at one position.

Using bias-controlled multiplex PCR with the immunoSEQ v3 hsTCRB kit, the TCR beta CDR3 regions were amplified from genomic DNA. TCR libraries were sequenced on an Illumina NextSeq 500 to some 1.8 million read pairs for survey level or about 5-6.5 million for deep level. Turning to the authors' computational methods: Clonality was reported by immunoSEQ Analyzer software, which also assigned V, D and J genes and filtered out non-productive sequences. Repertoires were compared using productive Simpson clonality and Morisita overlap index of productive TRB rearrangements between infused TIL and blood. Absolute clonotype counts in blood were estimated by multiplying the lymphocyte count by the CD3+ fraction and by the productive frequency of the clone. TCRdb holds this immuneACCESS table with in-frame rearrangements only. Some clones are missing; in checked studies, unresolved V genes explain under half, and the rest has no known cause. Clonal size and the V and J genes are those of that table, whereas D and trimming came from the DNA. The sample data list 55,000 to 65,000 clones, and 55% to 70% of these were observed just once. The ten top clones hold around 6.3% of the sample.

General conclusions and limits of the study: Because the cohort was highly selected, with more treatment-naive, never-smoker and oncogene-addicted patients than is typical, generalizability is limited. The baseline peripheral repertoire was partially replaced by infused TIL clonotypes, which then decayed over months, and no apparent association between persistence and response was found. The study protocol defined all tumor marker inferences as exploratory.

The germline V gene sets CDR1 to SQVTM and CDR2 to ANQGSEA. V drops 3 bases and J drops 0 bases, leaving 9 bases in between. The CDR3 goes from the cysteine to the phenylalanine over 14 residues. Only CDR3 DNA remains: 42 bases, in frame from the first base. This sample's time point label indicates: pre-treatment sample, taken before nivolumab and TIL therapy. Adults with stage 4 NSCLC were enrolled in a dual-center phase I trial from late 2017 to early 2020. The samples were obtained from a phase I trial that was single-arm and open-label and tested tumor-infiltrating lymphocyte therapy combined with nivolumab in advanced non-small cell lung cancer. Blood mononuclear cells from EDTA tubes were isolated by Ficoll gradient, snap-frozen as pellets, and DNA was extracted with a Qiagen mini-prep kit.

The sample was blood, taken at baseline. The chain is assembled from TRBV29-1 and TRBJ2-1, with the D gene too uncertain to name. This TCR was recovered from a person between 30 and 80 years old with non-small cell lung cancer. The DNA is TGCAGCGTTGATGGACCCAGCTCCTACAATGAGCAGTTCTTC. The resulting protein is CSVDGPSSYNEQFF.